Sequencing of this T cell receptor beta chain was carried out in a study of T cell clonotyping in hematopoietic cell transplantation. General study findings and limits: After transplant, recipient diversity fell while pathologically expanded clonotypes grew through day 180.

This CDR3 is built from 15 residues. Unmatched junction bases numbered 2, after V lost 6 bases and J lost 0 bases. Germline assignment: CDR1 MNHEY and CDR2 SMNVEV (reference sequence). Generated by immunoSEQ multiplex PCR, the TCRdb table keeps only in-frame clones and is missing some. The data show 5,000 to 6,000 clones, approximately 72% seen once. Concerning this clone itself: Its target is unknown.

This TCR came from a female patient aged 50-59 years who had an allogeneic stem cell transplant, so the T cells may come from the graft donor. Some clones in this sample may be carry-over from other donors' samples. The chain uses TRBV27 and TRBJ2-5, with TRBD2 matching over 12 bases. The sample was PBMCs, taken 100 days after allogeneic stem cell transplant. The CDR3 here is CASRLAGGNQETQYF. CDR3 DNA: TGTGCCAGCAGGCTAGCGGGAGGGAACCAAGAGACCCAGTACTTC.